This T cell receptor (beta chain) was sequenced in a study of type 1 and type 2 diabetes patients. Study information: Sequencing for the whole study yielded around 19 million paired-end reads.

On this clonotype itself: Its antigen remains unknown.

There are 13 residues in the CDR3. V was trimmed by 4 bases and J by 1 base, leaving 10 bases between them. Looked up from germline, CDR1 is GTSNPN and CDR2 is SVGIG (reference sequence). Amplification started from genomic DNA. A primer set of 30 forward and 13 reverse primers amplified the CDR3. TCRdb re-derived calls from the multiplex PCR reads in MiXCR, one entry per CDR3 protein. The data contain 250,000 or so distinct CDR3 sequences, roughly 50% of them seen just once; the ten biggest clones take up around 15%. The study's findings and limits: Some HECs seen only in T1D might also appear in more T2D or control samples.

The material sequenced was peripheral blood mononuclear cells (PBMCs). This clonotype was obtained from a man between 18 and 35 years old with type 2 diabetes. This sequence joins TRBV30 and TRBJ1-1, with D uncertain. The CDR3 sequence is CAWTAAANTEAFF. The CDR3 DNA reads TGTGCCTGGACGGCAGCCGCGAACACTGAAGCTTTCTTT.